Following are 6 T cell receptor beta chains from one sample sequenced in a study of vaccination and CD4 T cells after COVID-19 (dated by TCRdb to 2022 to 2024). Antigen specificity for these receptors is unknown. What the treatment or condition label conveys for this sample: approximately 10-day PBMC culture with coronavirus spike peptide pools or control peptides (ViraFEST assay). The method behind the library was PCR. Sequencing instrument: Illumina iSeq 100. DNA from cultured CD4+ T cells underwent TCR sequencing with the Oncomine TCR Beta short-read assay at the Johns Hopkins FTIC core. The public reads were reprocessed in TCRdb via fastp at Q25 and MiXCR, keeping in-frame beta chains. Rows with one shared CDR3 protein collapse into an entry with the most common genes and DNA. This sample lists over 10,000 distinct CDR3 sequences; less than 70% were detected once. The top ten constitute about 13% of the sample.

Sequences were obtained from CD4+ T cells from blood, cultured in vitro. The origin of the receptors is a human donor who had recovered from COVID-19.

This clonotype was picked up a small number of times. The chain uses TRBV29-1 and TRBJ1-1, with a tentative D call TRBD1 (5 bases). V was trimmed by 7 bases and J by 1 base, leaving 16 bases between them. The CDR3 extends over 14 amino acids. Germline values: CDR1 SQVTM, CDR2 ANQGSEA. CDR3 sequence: CSGGPQAPNTEAFF. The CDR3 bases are TGCAGCGGGGGCCCACAGGCGCCGAACACTGAAGCTTTCTTT.

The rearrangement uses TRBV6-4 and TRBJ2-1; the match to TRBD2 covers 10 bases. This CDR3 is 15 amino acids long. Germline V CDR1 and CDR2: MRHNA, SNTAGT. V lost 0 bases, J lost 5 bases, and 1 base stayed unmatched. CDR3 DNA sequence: TGTGCCAGCAGTGACTCACTAGCGGGACACAATGAGCAGTTCTTC. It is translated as CASSDSLAGHNEQFF.

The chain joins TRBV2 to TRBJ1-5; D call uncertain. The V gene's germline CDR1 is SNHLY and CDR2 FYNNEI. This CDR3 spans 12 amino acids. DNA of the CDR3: TGTGCGGGCGGATCTAGCAATCAGCCCCAGCATTTT. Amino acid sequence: CAGGSSNQPQHF.

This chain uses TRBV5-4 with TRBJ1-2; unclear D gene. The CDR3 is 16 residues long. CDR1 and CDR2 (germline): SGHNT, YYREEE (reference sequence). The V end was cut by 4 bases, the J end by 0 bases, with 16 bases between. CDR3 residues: CASSPRRGSTNYGYTF. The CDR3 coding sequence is TGTGCCAGCAGCCCACGACGGGGAAGTACTAACTATGGCTACACCTTC.

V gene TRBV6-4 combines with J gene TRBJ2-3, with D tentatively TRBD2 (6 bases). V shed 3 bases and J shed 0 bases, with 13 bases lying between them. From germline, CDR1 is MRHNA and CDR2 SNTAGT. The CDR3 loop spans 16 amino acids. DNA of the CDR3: TGTGCCAGCAGTGAAAGATGGCGGGATAGCACAGATACGCAGTATTTT. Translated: CASSERWRDSTDTQYF.

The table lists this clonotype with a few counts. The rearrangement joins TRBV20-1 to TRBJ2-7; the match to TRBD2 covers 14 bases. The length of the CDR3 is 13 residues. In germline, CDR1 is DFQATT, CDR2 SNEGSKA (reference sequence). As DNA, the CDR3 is TGCAGCCTGGGACTAGCGGGAGCCTACGAGCAGTACTTC. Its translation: CSLGLAGAYEQYF.